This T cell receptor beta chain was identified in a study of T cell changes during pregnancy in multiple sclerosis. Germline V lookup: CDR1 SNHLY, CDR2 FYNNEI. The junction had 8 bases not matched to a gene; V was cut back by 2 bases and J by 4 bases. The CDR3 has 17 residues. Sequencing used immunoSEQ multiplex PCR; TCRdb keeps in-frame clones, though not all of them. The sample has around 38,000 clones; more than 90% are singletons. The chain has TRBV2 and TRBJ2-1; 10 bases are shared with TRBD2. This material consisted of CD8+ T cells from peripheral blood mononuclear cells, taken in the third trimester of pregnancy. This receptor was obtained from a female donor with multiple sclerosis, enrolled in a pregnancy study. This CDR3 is CASSELIAGGPYNEQFF. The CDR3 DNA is TGTGCCAGCAGTGAATTAATAGCGGGAGGTCCTTACAATGAGCAGTTCTTC.